This passage covers 20 T cell receptor beta chains from one sample sequenced in a study of T cells after yellow fever vaccination. TCRdb fed the 5' RACE reads into MiXCR, producing one record per CDR3 protein. The repertoire holds hundreds of thousands of distinct CDR3 sequences, with around 8.1% as singletons. Sequencing used PBMCs, obtained about 49 days after the first yellow fever vaccination. Every receptor here comes from a man between 18 and 35 years old who received the YFV17D yellow fever vaccine.

The genes are TRBV3-1 and TRBJ2-2; D unclear. In germline, CDR1 is LGHDT, CDR2 YNNKEL (reference sequence). This CDR3 has 11 residues. The V and J ends lost 8 bases and 5 bases respectively, with 6 bases between them. The CDR3 bases are TGTGCCAGCTGCCTTACCGGGGAGCTGTTTTTT. Translation: CASCLTGELFF.

This clonotype was counted a few times. The V call is TRBV28, the J call TRBJ2-3; D possibly corresponds to TRBD1 (5 bases). Per the germline V gene, CDR1 is MDHEN and CDR2 is SYDVKM. V shed 5 bases and J shed 5 bases, with 11 bases lying between them. The CDR3 totals 13 residues. The DNA of the CDR3 is TGTGCCAGCAGTGGAGCAGGGATAGATACGCAGTATTTT. Translation gives CASSGAGIDTQYF.

This rearrangement joins TRBV3-1 to TRBJ2-5; D call uncertain. Trimming removed 0 bases at V and 1 base at J, with 15 bases between. The length of the CDR3 is 17 residues. Per germline, CDR1 LGHDT and CDR2 YNNKEL (reference sequence). This chain's CDR3 is CASSQDLLIPIQETQYF. The CDR3 DNA reads TGTGCCAGCAGCCAAGATCTACTAATCCCTATCCAAGAGACCCAGTACTTC.

This clonotype has only a few counts. The chain joins TRBV19 to TRBJ2-3, with 9 bases that match TRBD2. Per the germline V gene, CDR1 is LNHDA and CDR2 is SQIVND (reference sequence). The ends lost 5 bases at V and 0 bases at J; junction bases unmatched: 9. CDR3 length: 17 amino acids. The CDR3 coding sequence is TGTGCCAGTAGTCTCTTGATAGCGGGGGCTAGCACAGATACGCAGTATTTT. This gives the protein CASSLLIAGASTDTQYF.

This clonotype was observed a handful of times. The genes are TRBV14 and TRBJ2-2, with D possibly TRBD2 on 5 matching bases. CDR3 length: 17 amino acids. In germline, CDR1 is SGHDN, CDR2 FVKESK. Trimming stripped 0 bases from V and 6 bases from J, with 17 bases between. As DNA, the CDR3 is TGTGCCAGCAGCCAAGAACGAGGGCCACTGCTCGCCGGGGAGCTGTTTTTT. Translation: CASSQERGPLLAGELFF.

The rearrangement links TRBV28 to TRBJ1-5, with unresolved D. CDR1 and CDR2 from the germline V gene are MDHEN and SYDVKM. V was clipped by 3 bases and J by 5 bases, with 5 bases between them. This CDR3 spans 12 amino acids. CDR3: CASSLNYQPQHF. CDR3 bases: TGTGCCAGCAGTTTGAATTATCAGCCCCAGCATTTT.

The rearrangement joins TRBV4-1 to TRBJ1-1, with D perhaps matching TRBD1 (5 bases). Germline V lookup: CDR1 MGHRA, CDR2 YSYEKL. V shed 0 bases and J shed 7 bases, with 9 bases lying between them. CDR3 length equals 13 residues. The CDR3 DNA is TGCGCCAGCAGCCAAGAAAGAGGGGATGAAGCTTTCTTT. Its translation is CASSQERGDEAFF.

The chain is built from TRBV4-1 and TRBJ2-7, with 9 bases identical to TRBD1. CDR3 length equals 15 residues. The trim removed 1 base at V and 7 bases at J, leaving 8 bases unmatched. Per the germline V gene, CDR1 is MGHRA and CDR2 is YSYEKL. This chain's CDR3 is CASSQGVTGGEEQYV. DNA for the CDR3: TGCGCCAGCAGCCAAGGAGTCACAGGGGGCGAAGAGCAGTACGTC.

The genes are TRBV9 and TRBJ2-1, with D perhaps TRBD2 (5 bases). Trimming removed 0 bases from V and 0 bases from J, with 10 bases in between. This CDR3 spans 16 amino acids. The germline V gene encodes CDR1 SGDLS and CDR2 YYNGEE. The CDR3 spells CASSVASLSSYNEQFF. The CDR3 DNA sequence: TGTGCCAGCAGCGTAGCTAGCCTGAGCTCCTACAATGAGCAGTTCTTC.

V gene TRBV7-3 combines with J gene TRBJ1-6; D is possibly TRBD1 (5 bases). Germline values: CDR1 SGHTA, CDR2 FQGTGA. The V end was cut by 2 bases, the J end by 7 bases, with 9 bases between. This CDR3 comprises 14 residues. The DNA for the CDR3 is TGTGCCAGCAGCTTATACAGGTCGAATTCACCCCTCCACTTT. Translation: CASSLYRSNSPLHF.

This clonotype was found a few times. The chain is built from TRBV30 and TRBJ2-2, with unresolved D. Trimming left V 5 bases short and J 4 bases short, with 11 bases between. Germline V gives CDR1 GTSNPN, CDR2 SVGIG (reference sequence). This CDR3 contains 13 residues. CDR3 in DNA: TGTGCCTGGGACAACCGGCCCACCGGGGAGCTGTTTTTT. Encoded protein: CAWDNRPTGELFF.

This rearrangement joins TRBV6-1 to TRBJ1-1, with a possible D match to TRBD1 (5 bases). The germline gives CDR1 MNHNS, CDR2 SASEGT. The CDR3 extends over 14 amino acids. The V end lost 2 bases, the J end lost 5 bases, and 12 bases lay between the germline ends. CDR3 DNA: TGTGCCAGCAGTGAACTCTGGGAGGGGACTGAAGCTTTCTTT. This codes for CASSELWEGTEAFF.

This clonotype was recorded at least ten times. The J gene is TRBJ2-5, the V gene TRBV6-5; 7 nucleotides agree with TRBD1. With 4 bases clipped from V and 0 bases from J, the junction kept 11 bases outside the gene matches. This CDR3 spans 17 amino acids. Germline lookup yields CDR1 MNHEY and CDR2 SVGAGI. The CDR3, as DNA: TGTGCCAGCAGTTCGAGTCCGGGACAGAAGTACCAAGAGACCCAGTACTTC. Translation gives CASSSSPGQKYQETQYF.

Only a few counts were recorded for this clonotype. This chain links TRBV7-2 with TRBJ1-3, with unresolved D. Germline loops: CDR1 SGHTA, CDR2 FQGNSA. With 5 bases removed from V and 0 bases from J, the gap between germline ends came to 14 bases. The CDR3 loop spans 16 amino acids. DNA of the CDR3: TGTGCCAGCAGCCTCCGGGCAGCCAGCTCTGGAAACACCATATATTTT. It yields the protein CASSLRAASSGNTIYF. The whole variable domain, filled in from reference TRBV7-2 and TRBJ1-3, reads GAGVSQSPSNKVTEKGKDVELRCDPISGHTALYWYRQSLGQGLEFLIYFQGNSAPDKSGLPSDRFSAERTGGSVSTLTIQRTQQEDSAVYLCASSLRAASSGNTIYFGEGSWLTVV.

The rearrangement uses TRBV4-2 and TRBJ1-6; D remains ambiguous. V was pared by 6 bases and J by 1 base, with 16 bases between. Per germline, CDR1 LGHNA and CDR2 YNFKEQ. CDR3 length equals 17 residues. CDR3 in DNA: TGTGCCAGCAGTCTACAGAGAGAAGGATCCTATAATTCACCCCTCCACTTT. Its translation is CASSLQREGSYNSPLHF.

The V gene is TRBV29-1, the J gene TRBJ2-1, with D possibly matching TRBD2 (5 bases). This CDR3 contains 13 residues. The germline V gene encodes CDR1 SQVTM and CDR2 ANQGSEA. V lost 3 bases and J 2 bases, leaving 8 bases between the germline ends. The CDR3 DNA is TGCAGCGTTGACGGGGTTCCCTACAATGAGCAGTTCTTC. Amino acids: CSVDGVPYNEQFF.

This clonotype appeared a few times. The rearrangement links TRBV27 to TRBJ1-1; 8 positions agree with TRBD1. V lost 6 bases to trimming and J lost 4 bases; unmatched junction nucleotides: 4. The CDR3 is 13 residues long. Germline loops: CDR1 MNHEY, CDR2 SMNVEV (reference sequence). The CDR3 sequence: CASRGQGVTEAFF. The CDR3 DNA follows: TGTGCCAGCAGAGGACAGGGTGTCACTGAAGCTTTCTTT.

This clonotype has a count of ten or more. The chain joins TRBV9 to TRBJ2-2; no reliable D call. V was clipped by 4 bases and J by 2 bases, with 6 bases between them. Germline V gene sequence: CDR1 SGDLS, CDR2 YYNGEE. The CDR3 runs 13 residues. As DNA, the CDR3 is TGTGCCAGCAGCCCACAAAACACCGGGGAGCTGTTTTTT. Amino acid sequence: CASSPQNTGELFF.

The V call is TRBV29-1, the J call TRBJ1-2; TRBD1 agrees at 9 bases. The CDR3 extends over 13 amino acids. The germline V gene encodes CDR1 SQVTM and CDR2 ANQGSEA. V was pared by 2 bases and J by 4 bases, with 2 bases of the junction left unmatched. As DNA, the CDR3 is TGCAGCGTTGAATCGGGACAGGGCTATGGCTACACCTTC. It specifies CSVESGQGYGYTF.

There are a few counts of this clonotype. V gene TRBV5-6 combines with J gene TRBJ2-3; no clear D gene. Germline CDR1 and CDR2: SGHDT and YYEEEE. The CDR3 runs 13 residues. Trimming shortened V by 5 bases and J by 4 bases, and 11 bases separated the two germline ends. CDR3 amino acids: CASRRGVADTQYF. The CDR3 bases are TGTGCCAGCAGGCGAGGAGTAGCAGATACGCAGTATTTT.